The 5 T cell receptor beta chains reported below all come from one sample, sequenced in a study of molecular identifiers for immune sequencing clone quantification. TCRdb reanalysed the PCR reads using MiXCR and keeps one entry per CDR3 protein. The data hold about 640,000 distinct CDR3 sequences, with 15% to 20% observed a single time. The sequenced sample consisted of naive CD8+ T cells from blood, with Jurkat cell RNA spiked in. Specified subset: FACS-sorted CD8+CD4-CCR7+CD45RA+ naive T cells. Source of these receptors: a human donor in good health. Some libraries in this study had Jurkat cell RNA spiked in.

V gene TRBV27 combines with J gene TRBJ2-7; TRBD1 agrees at 10 bases. There are 14 residues in the CDR3. After removal of 6 bases from V and 2 bases from J, the junction contained 4 bases not matched to a gene. Germline values: CDR1 MNHEY, CDR2 SMNVEV (reference sequence). CDR3 nucleotides: TGTGCCAGCAGCCGACAGGGGGCGGCCTACGAGCAGTACTTC. Protein product: CASSRQGAAYEQYF.

The chain is built from TRBV11-2 and TRBJ2-5; D is perhaps TRBD2 (5 bases). Trimming shortened V by 5 bases and J by 2 bases, and 18 bases separated the two germline ends. CDR1 SGHAT and CDR2 FQNNGV come from the germline V gene. CDR3 size: 16 residues. The CDR3 nucleotides are TGTGCCAGCAGCCCCACCGAGCCCCGGGGTCAAGAGACCCAGTACTTC. Translation gives CASSPTEPRGQETQYF.

This clonotype was seen ten or more times. J is TRBJ1-1 and V is TRBV4-3, with D tentatively TRBD1 (5 bases). V dropped 1 base and J dropped 3 bases, with 18 bases sitting between them. Germline V lookup: CDR1 LGHNA, CDR2 YSLEER. The CDR3 runs to 17 residues. DNA of the CDR3: TGCGCCAGCAGCCAAGCCTCGGGGGGATTCGTAGACACTGAAGCTTTCTTT. Translation gives CASSQASGGFVDTEAFF.

This clonotype was counted between two and nine times. J is TRBJ1-5 and V is TRBV7-9, with a weak D call TRBD1 (6 bases). V shed 5 bases and J shed 4 bases, with 12 bases lying between them. Germline V CDR1 and CDR2: SEHNR, FQNEAQ (reference sequence). The CDR3 contains 14 residues. The chain's CDR3 is CASSKGGQNQPQHF. The CDR3 bases are TGTGCCAGCAGCAAAGGGGGGCAAAATCAGCCCCAGCATTTT.

The sample holds many counts of this clonotype. The CDR3 loop reads CAFDRANVLTF. In DNA, the CDR3 is TGTGCCTTCGACAGGGCCAACGTCCTGACTTTC. The V call is TRBV30, the J call TRBJ2-6; unclear D gene. Looked up from germline, CDR1 is GTSNPN and CDR2 is SVGIG (reference sequence). The CDR3 covers 11 residues. V dropped 7 bases and J dropped 5 bases, with 6 bases sitting between them.